What follows are 14 T cell receptor beta chains derived from one specimen sequenced in a study of T-cell reconstitution after alpha-beta-depleted transplantation in children. It was with unique molecular identifiers that the TCRbeta library was prepared. TCRdb analysed the PCR reads with MiXCR anew, one entry per CDR3 protein. Of about 980,000 distinct CDR3 sequences in the sample, roughly 29% were seen once. The starting material was PBMCs, mostly from graft donor cells, obtained 360 days after TCRalphabeta/CD19-depleted stem cell transplant. The receptor source for this set is a boy younger than two who had a stem cell transplant for SCID, so the T cells may come from the graft donor.

In DNA, the CDR3 is TGTGCCACCAGTGATCGAGCCAATTCGGAGACCCAGTACTTC. Protein sequence: CATSDRANSETQYF. The chain couples TRBV24-1 to TRBJ2-5; D gene unclear. Trimming cost V 3 bases and J 5 bases, with 12 bases left between them. The CDR3 length is 14 residues. The germline V gene encodes CDR1 KGHDR and CDR2 SFDVKD.

A few counts support this clonotype. V gene TRBV9 combines with J gene TRBJ1-6; D not resolved. The CDR3 extends over 14 amino acids. Trimming cost V 0 bases and J 7 bases, with 8 bases left between them. The germline CDR1 and CDR2 sequences are SGDLS and YYNGEE. Written as DNA, the CDR3 is TGTGCCAGCAGCGTAGTGGGAGGCAATTCACCCCTCCACTTT. It is translated as CASSVVGGNSPLHF.

The CDR3 is CSVETTVTYEQYF. The CDR3 DNA is TGCAGCGTTGAAACGACAGTTACCTACGAGCAGTACTTC. The chain has TRBV29-1 and TRBJ2-7; D is possibly TRBD1 (5 bases). The ends were cut back, 2 bases at V and 2 bases at J, with 10 bases in the middle. Germline values: CDR1 SQVTM, CDR2 ANQGSEA. The CDR3 contains 13 residues.

V and J are TRBV28 and TRBJ2-7, with D possibly TRBD2 on 6 matching bases. The CDR3 is 15 residues long. Looked up from germline, CDR1 is MDHEN and CDR2 is SYDVKM. Trimming left V 5 bases short and J 1 base short, with 15 bases between. The CDR3: CASSPREKKSYEQYF. The CDR3 DNA is TGTGCCAGCAGTCCCCGGGAGAAAAAATCCTACGAGCAGTACTTC.

This clonotype has a handful of counts. The V and J genes are TRBV6-5 and TRBJ2-3; 7 nucleotides line up with TRBD2. This CDR3 is built from 15 residues. J gave up 6 bases and V 0 bases, and 6 bases lay outside the gene matches. CDR1 and CDR2 (germline): MNHEY, SVGAGI. CDR3 amino acids: CASSYSSTRGDTQYF. CDR3 nucleotides: TGTGCCAGCAGTTACTCGTCCACGCGGGGGGATACGCAGTATTTT.

V usage is TRBV20-1 and J usage is TRBJ2-2, with D possibly being TRBD1 (5 bases). CDR1 DFQATT and CDR2 SNEGSKA come from the germline V gene (reference sequence). The CDR3 is made up of 14 amino acids. V lost 5 bases and J lost 6, with 16 bases in between. In nucleotides, the CDR3 is TGCAGTGCTCTCAATAGCATAGGGGCCGGGGAGCTGTTTTTT. Its translation is CSALNSIGAGELFF.

The chain couples TRBV5-5 to TRBJ2-1; 7 bases align to TRBD2. Germline V gene data show CDR1 as SGHKS and CDR2 as YYEKEE (reference sequence). This CDR3 region has 15 residues. V shed 4 bases and J 6 bases; nucleotides not matched to a gene: 10. This CDR3 reads CASSGGPAGINEQFF. The CDR3 DNA is TGTGCCAGCAGCGGCGGACCAGCGGGGATCAATGAGCAGTTCTTC.

The CDR3, as DNA: TGCAGCGCGTACAGGGAAAACACCGGGGAGCTGTTTTTT. Protein sequence: CSAYRENTGELFF. The chain uses TRBV29-1 and TRBJ2-2; D possibly corresponds to TRBD1 (6 bases). The CDR3 extends over 13 amino acids. V gave up 7 bases and J gave up 2 bases, with 11 bases separating them. CDR1 SQVTM and CDR2 ANQGSEA come from the germline V gene.

This clonotype came up a few times. The CDR3 nucleotides are TGTGCCAGCAGCAACACGGACAGCAATCAGCCCCAGCATTTT. Its translation: CASSNTDSNQPQHF. V is TRBV7-9 and J is TRBJ1-5; D is unresolved. The CDR3 has 14 residues. V shed 5 bases and J shed 1 base, with 9 bases lying between them. Germline loops: CDR1 SEHNR, CDR2 FQNEAQ (reference sequence).

Only a few counts were recorded for this clonotype. V gene TRBV5-1 combines with J gene TRBJ1-3; D unclear. V was trimmed by 4 bases and J by 2 bases, leaving 10 bases between them. The germline V gene has CDR1 SGHRS and CDR2 YFSETQ. CDR3 length: 14 residues. CDR3 sequence (DNA): TGCGCCAGCAGCGCGGAGGGCCCTGGAAACACCATATATTTT. Protein product: CASSAEGPGNTIYF. Drawing the rest from reference TRBV5-1 and TRBJ1-3, the complete variable domain is KAGVTQTPRYLIKTRGQQVTLSCSPISGHRSVSWYQQTPGQGLQFLFEYFSETQRNKGNFPGRFSGRQFSNSRSEMNVSTLELGDSALYLCASSAEGPGNTIYFGEGSWLTVV.

The rearrangement joins TRBV7-8 to TRBJ2-1; D is unclear. V lost 5 bases and J 1 base, leaving 9 bases between the germline ends. In germline, CDR1 is SGHVS, CDR2 FQNEAQ. The CDR3 loop spans 14 amino acids. DNA of the CDR3: TGTGCCAGCAGCCCCCACCAATCCTACAATGAGCAGTTCTTC. Translated, it gives CASSPHQSYNEQFF. The complete variable domain, with remaining parts taken from reference TRBV7-8 and TRBJ2-1, reads GAGVSQSPRYKVAKRGQDVALRCDPISGHVSLFWYQQALGQGPEFLTYFQNEAQLDKSGLPSDRFFAERPEGSVSTLKIQRTQQEDSAVYLCASSPHQSYNEQFFGPGTRLTVL.

The chain combines TRBV6-4 with TRBJ2-2, with D perhaps given as TRBD1 or TRBD2 (5 bases each). This CDR3 has 14 residues. Germline V CDR1 and CDR2: MRHNA, SNTAGT. Trimming took 6 bases from V and 5 from J, leaving 13 bases between them. CDR3 DNA sequence: TGTGCCAGCAGCCGAGGGGTTGGGACCGGGGAGCTGTTTTTT. This encodes CASSRGVGTGELFF.

The chain uses TRBV12-3 or TRBV12-4 and TRBJ2-7, with D possibly TRBD2 on 6 matching bases. The CDR3 contains 13 residues. V was clipped by 6 bases and J by 4 bases, with 13 bases between them. DNA for the CDR3: TGTGCCAGCAGCCCCGGACGGGAGTACGAGCAGTACTTC. Protein product: CASSPGREYEQYF.

This clonotype showed up just a few times. The chain joins TRBV6-5 to TRBJ1-2; 8 nucleotides line up with TRBD1. The germline CDR1 and CDR2 sequences are MNHEY and SVGAGI. With 2 bases clipped from V and 4 bases from J, the junction kept 3 bases outside the gene matches. The CDR3 is 14 residues long. The CDR3 DNA is TGTGCCAGCAGTTACACAGGGGGTGGCTATGGCTACACCTTC. This codes for CASSYTGGGYGYTF.